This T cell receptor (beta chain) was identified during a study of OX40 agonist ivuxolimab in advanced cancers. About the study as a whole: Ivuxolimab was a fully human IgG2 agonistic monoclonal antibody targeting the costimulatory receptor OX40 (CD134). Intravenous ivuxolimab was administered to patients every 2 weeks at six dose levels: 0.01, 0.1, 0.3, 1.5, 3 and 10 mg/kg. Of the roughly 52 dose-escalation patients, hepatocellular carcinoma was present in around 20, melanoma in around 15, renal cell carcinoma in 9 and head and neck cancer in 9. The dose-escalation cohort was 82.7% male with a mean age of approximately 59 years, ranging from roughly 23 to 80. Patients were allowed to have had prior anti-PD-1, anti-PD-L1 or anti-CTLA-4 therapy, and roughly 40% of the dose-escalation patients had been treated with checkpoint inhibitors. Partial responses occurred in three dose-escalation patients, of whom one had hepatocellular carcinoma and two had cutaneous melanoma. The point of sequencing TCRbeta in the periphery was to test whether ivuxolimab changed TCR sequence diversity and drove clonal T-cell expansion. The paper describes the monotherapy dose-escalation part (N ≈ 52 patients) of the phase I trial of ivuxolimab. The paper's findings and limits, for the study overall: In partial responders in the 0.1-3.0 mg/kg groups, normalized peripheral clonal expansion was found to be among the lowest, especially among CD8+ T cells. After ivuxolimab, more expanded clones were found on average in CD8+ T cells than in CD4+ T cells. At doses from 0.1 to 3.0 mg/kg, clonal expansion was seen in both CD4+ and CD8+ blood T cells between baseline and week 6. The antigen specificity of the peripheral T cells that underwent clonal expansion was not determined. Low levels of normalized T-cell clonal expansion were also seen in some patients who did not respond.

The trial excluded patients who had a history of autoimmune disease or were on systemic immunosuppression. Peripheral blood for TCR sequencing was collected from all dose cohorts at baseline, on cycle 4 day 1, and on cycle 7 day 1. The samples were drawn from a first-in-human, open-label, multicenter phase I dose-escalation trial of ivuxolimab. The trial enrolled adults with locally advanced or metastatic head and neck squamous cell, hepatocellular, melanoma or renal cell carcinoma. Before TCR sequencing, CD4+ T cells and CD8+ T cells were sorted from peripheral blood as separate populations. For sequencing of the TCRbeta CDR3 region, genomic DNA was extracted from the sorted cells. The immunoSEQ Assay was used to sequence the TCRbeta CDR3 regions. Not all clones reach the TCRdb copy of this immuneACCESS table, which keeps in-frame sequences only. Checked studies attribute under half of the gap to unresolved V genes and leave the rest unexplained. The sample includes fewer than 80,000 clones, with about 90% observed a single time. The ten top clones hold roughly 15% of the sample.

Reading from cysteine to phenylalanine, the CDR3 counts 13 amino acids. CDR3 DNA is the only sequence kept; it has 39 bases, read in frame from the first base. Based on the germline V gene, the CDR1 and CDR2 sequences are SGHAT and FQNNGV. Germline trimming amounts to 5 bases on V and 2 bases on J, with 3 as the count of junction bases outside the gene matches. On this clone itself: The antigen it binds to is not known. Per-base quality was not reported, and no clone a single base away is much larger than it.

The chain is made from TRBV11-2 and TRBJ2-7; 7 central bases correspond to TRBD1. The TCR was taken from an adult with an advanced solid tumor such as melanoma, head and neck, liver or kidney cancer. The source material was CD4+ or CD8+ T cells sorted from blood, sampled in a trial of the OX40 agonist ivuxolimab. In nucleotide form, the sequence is TGTGCCAGCAGCCCGGGACAGCCCTACGAGCAGTACTTC. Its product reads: CASSPGQPYEQYF.